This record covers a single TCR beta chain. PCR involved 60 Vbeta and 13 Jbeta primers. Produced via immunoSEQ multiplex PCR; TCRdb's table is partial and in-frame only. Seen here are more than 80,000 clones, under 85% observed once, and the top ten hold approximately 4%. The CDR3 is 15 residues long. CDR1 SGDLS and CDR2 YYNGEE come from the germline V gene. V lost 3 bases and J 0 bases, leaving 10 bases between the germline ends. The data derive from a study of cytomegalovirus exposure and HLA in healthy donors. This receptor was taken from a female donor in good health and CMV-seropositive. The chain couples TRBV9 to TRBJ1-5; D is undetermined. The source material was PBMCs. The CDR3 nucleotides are TGTGCCAGCAGCGCTTGGGGAGTTAGCAATCAGCCCCAGCATTTT. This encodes CASSAWGVSNQPQHF. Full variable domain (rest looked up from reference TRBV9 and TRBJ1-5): DSGVTQTPKHLITATGQRVTLRCSPRSGDLSVYWYQQSLDQGLQFLIQYYNGEERAKGNILERFSAQQFPDLHSELNLSSLELGDSALYFCASSAWGVSNQPQHFGDGTRLSIL.